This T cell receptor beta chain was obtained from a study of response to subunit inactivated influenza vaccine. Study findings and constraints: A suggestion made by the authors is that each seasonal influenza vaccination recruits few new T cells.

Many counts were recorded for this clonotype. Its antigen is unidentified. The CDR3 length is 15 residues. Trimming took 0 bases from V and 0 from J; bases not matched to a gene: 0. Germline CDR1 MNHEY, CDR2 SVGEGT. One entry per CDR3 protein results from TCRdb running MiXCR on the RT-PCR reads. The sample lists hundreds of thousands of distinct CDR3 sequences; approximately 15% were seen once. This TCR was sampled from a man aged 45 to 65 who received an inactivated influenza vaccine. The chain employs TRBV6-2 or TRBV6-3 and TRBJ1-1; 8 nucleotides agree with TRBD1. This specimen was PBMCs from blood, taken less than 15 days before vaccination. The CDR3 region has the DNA TGTGCCAGCAGTTACTCGGGACAGGTGAACACTGAAGCTTTCTTT. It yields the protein CASSYSGQVNTEAFF.